The 17 T cell receptor beta chains below all came from one sample that was sequenced in a study of PD-1 blockade in classical Hodgkin lymphoma. All patients relapsed after autologous stem cell transplantation, and brentuximab vedotin exposure varied. Produced via immunoSEQ multiplex PCR; TCRdb's table is partial and in-frame only. Of nearly 55,000 clones in the sample, roughly 80% were seen once. The source was peripheral blood mononuclear cells (PBMCs), collected at baseline. All receptors come from a human donor with classical Hodgkin lymphoma.

This chain uses TRBV29-1 with TRBJ2-1, with TRBD2 matching 10 bases. Germline loops: CDR1 SQVTM, CDR2 ANQGSEA. Trimming cost V 3 bases and J 8 bases; bases outside gene matches: 7. The CDR3 contains 14 residues. CDR3 sequence reads: CSVDFLAGVYEQFF. The CDR3 bases are TGCAGCGTTGATTTCCTAGCGGGAGTTTATGAGCAGTTCTTC.

The CDR3 coding sequence is TGTGCCAGCAGCTCCGTGGGGGGCATCGACACTGAAGCTTTCTTT. Amino acid sequence: CASSSVGGIDTEAFF. V is TRBV6-5 and J is TRBJ1-1; the D gene is possibly TRBD1 (6 bases). Trimming removed 6 bases from V and 3 bases from J, with 17 bases in between. In germline, CDR1 is MNHEY, CDR2 SVGAGI. This CDR3 is 15 amino acids long.

This sequence joins TRBV7-2 and TRBJ2-1, with D possibly matching TRBD2 (5 bases). This CDR3 is 13 amino acids long. The germline V gene has CDR1 SGHTA and CDR2 FQGNSA. Trimming removed 3 bases at V and 8 bases at J, with 11 bases between. The CDR3: CASSLEPEDEQFF. CDR3 coding DNA: TGTGCCAGCAGCTTGGAACCGGAGGATGAGCAGTTCTTC. The full variable domain, in which reference TRBV7-2 and TRBJ2-1 provide the parts outside the CDR3, is GAGVSQSPSNKVTEKGKDVELRCDPISGHTALYWYRQSLGQGLEFLIYFQGNSAPDKSGLPSDRFSAERTGGSVSTLTIQRTQQEDSAVYLCASSLEPEDEQFFGPGTRLTVL.

This clone is judged medium-sized (0.01 to 0.1%). The CDR3, as DNA: TGCGCCAGCAGCCAAGATGTATGGGTAACTGAAGCTTTCTTT. Protein: CASSQDVWVTEAFF. The rearrangement joins TRBV4-1 to TRBJ1-1, with D hard to call. With 0 bases removed from V and 5 bases from J, the gap between germline ends came to 10 bases. The CDR3 contains 14 residues. Germline CDR1 and CDR2: MGHRA and YSYEKL.

The chain combines TRBV7-9 with TRBJ2-1; 8 bases are shared with TRBD2. After removal of 4 bases from V and 5 bases from J, the junction contained 10 bases not matched to a gene. Germline loops: CDR1 SEHNR, CDR2 FQNEAQ (reference sequence). There are 16 residues in the CDR3. The CDR3 DNA is TGTGCCAGCAGCTCCCCGGGAGGGGGTAGAAACAATGAGCAGTTCTTC. This gives the protein CASSSPGGGRNNEQFF.

The chain links TRBV7-8 to TRBJ2-5, with D tentatively TRBD2 (6 bases). This CDR3 has 16 residues. V lost 1 base to trimming and J lost 7 bases, with 19 bases between them. Germline CDR1 reads SGHVS; CDR2 reads FQNEAQ. CDR3 nucleotides: TGTGCCAGCAGCTTAGGGGAGGTCCAAGGGAGAGGGACCCAGTACTTC. Residues: CASSLGEVQGRGTQYF.

This chain uses TRBV5-1 with TRBJ2-2; no definite D call. The CDR3 is made up of 15 amino acids. V dropped 0 bases and J dropped 6 bases, with 12 bases sitting between them. Germline-derived CDR1 and CDR2 are SGHRS and YFSETQ. Here the CDR3 reads CASSLEDGYPGELFF. CDR3 in DNA: TGCGCCAGCAGCTTGGAAGACGGCTATCCCGGGGAGCTGTTTTTT.

CDR3 sequence: CASSSAGDANTIYF. Written as DNA, the CDR3 is TGTGCCAGCAGTTCGGCAGGGGATGCAAACACCATATATTTT. This chain links TRBV28 with TRBJ1-3; a weak D match, TRBD1 (6 bases). Germline-derived CDR1 and CDR2 are MDHEN and SYDVKM. V was cut by 4 bases and J by 6 bases, with 13 bases left in between. CDR3 size: 14 residues.

The chain has TRBV30 and TRBJ1-6; D unclear. Germline-derived CDR1 and CDR2 are GTSNPN and SVGIG (reference sequence). The CDR3 has 15 amino acids. The V gene lost 0 bases and the J gene lost 7 bases, with 13 bases spanning the gap. The DNA for the CDR3 is TGTGCCTGGAGTGTATCCGGGCACGAGAATTCACCCCTCCACTTT. This gives the protein CAWSVSGHENSPLHF.

Remarks on this clone: Relative to the germline gene, one junction end is altered; a read error may explain this. V is TRBV5-1 and J is TRBJ2-1; D gene uncertain. The CDR3 is 13 residues long. Germline values: CDR1 SGHRS, CDR2 YFSETQ. For the CDR3, the DNA is TGCGCCAGCAGCTTGGCCGGGTACACTGAGCAGTTCTTC. Its protein is CASSLAGYTEQFF.

This clone was counted a single time. This chain joins TRBV4-1 and TRBJ2-5; 7 nucleotides line up with TRBD2. The J call may be faulty, since TRBJ2-7 better matches the DNA end. The CDR3 totals 17 residues. Per germline, CDR1 MGHRA and CDR2 YSYEKL. Here the CDR3 reads CASSQALGGTLIYEQYF. The DNA of the CDR3 is TGCGCCAGCAGCCAGGCCCTGGGAGGGACCCTAATCTACGAGCAGTACTTC.

This chain links TRBV19 with TRBJ1-1; no reliable D call. This CDR3 contains 14 residues. V was cut by 11 bases and J by 2 bases, with 18 bases left in between. Germline V gives CDR1 LNHDA, CDR2 SQIVND (reference sequence). CDR3 sequence: CAPQAGRPNTEAFF. The CDR3 DNA follows: TGTGCCCCGCAGGCCGGCAGGCCAAACACTGAAGCTTTCTTT.

The rearrangement joins TRBV2 to TRBJ1-1, with D hard to call. Looked up from germline, CDR1 is SNHLY and CDR2 is FYNNEI. V gave up 3 bases and J gave up 1 base, with 18 bases separating them. The CDR3 totals 17 residues. The CDR3 DNA reads as TGTGCCAGCAGTGACTTCCCCCCTGATTTTTCGAACACTGAAGCTTTCTTT. Protein product: CASSDFPPDFSNTEAFF.

The chain recombines TRBV7-2 with TRBJ2-3, with D possibly matching TRBD2 (5 bases). CDR1 is SGHTA and CDR2 is FQGNSA in the germline V gene. Trimming left V 5 bases short and J 2 bases short, with 11 bases between. There are 14 residues in the CDR3. The CDR3 sequence: CASSVDYNTDTQYF. In DNA form, the CDR3 reads TGTGCCAGCAGCGTCGACTACAACACAGATACGCAGTATTTT.

The V gene is TRBV15, the J gene TRBJ2-7, with TRBD2 matching 9 bases. The CDR3 has 17 residues. J lost 6 bases, V lost 3 bases, and 15 bases had no gene match. Germline V gene data show CDR1 as LNHNV and CDR2 as YYDKDF (reference sequence). The DNA of the CDR3 is TGTGCCACCAGCAGGACCAGAGGCGCGGGAGGGGCTGGCGAGCAGTACGTC. Protein product: CATSRTRGAGGAGEQYV.

Sample share makes this clone medium-sized (0.01 to 0.1%). The chain is built from TRBV10-3 and TRBJ2-1; a weak D match, TRBD2 (6 bases). V lost 5 bases and J lost 9, with 14 bases in between. The CDR3 runs to 13 residues. Germline CDR1 is ENHRY and CDR2 is SYGVKD. DNA for the CDR3: TGTGCCATCAGTTCCAAGGGAGGCTGTGAGCAGTTCTTC. Protein sequence: CAISSKGGCEQFF.

The rearrangement uses TRBV7-2 and TRBJ2-7; D is uncertain. Germline V lookup: CDR1 SGHTA, CDR2 FQGNSA. This CDR3 has 15 residues. V was trimmed by 1 base and J by 7 bases, leaving 17 bases between them. The CDR3 is CASSLVTLQHREQYF. The CDR3 coding sequence is TGTGCCAGCAGCTTAGTGACGCTTCAACATAGGGAGCAGTACTTC.